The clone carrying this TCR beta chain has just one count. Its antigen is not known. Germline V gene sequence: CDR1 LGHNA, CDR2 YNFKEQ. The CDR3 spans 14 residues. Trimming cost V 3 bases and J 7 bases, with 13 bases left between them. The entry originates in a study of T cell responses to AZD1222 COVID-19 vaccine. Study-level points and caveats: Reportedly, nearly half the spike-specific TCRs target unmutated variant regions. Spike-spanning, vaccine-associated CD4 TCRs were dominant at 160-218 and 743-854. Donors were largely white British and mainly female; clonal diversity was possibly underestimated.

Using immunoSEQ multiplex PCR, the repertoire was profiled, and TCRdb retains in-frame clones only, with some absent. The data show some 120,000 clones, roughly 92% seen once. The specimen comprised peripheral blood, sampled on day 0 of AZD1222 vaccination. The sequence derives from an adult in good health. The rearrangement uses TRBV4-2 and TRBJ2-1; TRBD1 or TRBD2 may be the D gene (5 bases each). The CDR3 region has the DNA TGTGCCAGCAGCCACCGGGACCAGACTAATGAGCAGTTCTTC. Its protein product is CASSHRDQTNEQFF.